The clone carrying this T cell receptor beta chain was counted at least ten times. The antigen remains unidentified. The sample is drawn from a study of metastatic and nonmetastatic thyroid tumors. About the study: Repertoires from blood and tumor or nodule tissue of malignant and benign thyroid patients were compared.

There were no patients who had received any treatment before thyroid surgery. Original handling: The study took CDR3 differences across clinicopathological groups and made a distant-metastasis classifier for papillary thyroid cancer from them. TCRdb reanalyzed the PCR reads with MiXCR. None of the V and J calls come from the authors' own analysis; TCRdb made them. Here the sample spans 100,000 or so clones, about 15% being singletons. Deletions cut 6 bases from V and 1 base from J, with 12 bases between. This CDR3 comprises 14 residues. Study-level points and caveats: TCR beta diversity was reportedly significantly higher in malignant thyroid tumors than benign nodules, in blood and tumor.

The receptor was isolated from a female donor with papillary thyroid cancer or a benign thyroid nodule (not recorded which). Some clones in this sample may be carry-over from other donors' samples. The sequenced sample consisted of blood. The V call is TRBV12-3 or TRBV12-4, the J call TRBJ1-1; the D gene is possibly TRBD1 (6 bases). CDR3 bases: TGTGCCAGCAGCACGGGACATCCGAACACTGAAGCTTTCTTT. Translation: CASSTGHPNTEAFF.